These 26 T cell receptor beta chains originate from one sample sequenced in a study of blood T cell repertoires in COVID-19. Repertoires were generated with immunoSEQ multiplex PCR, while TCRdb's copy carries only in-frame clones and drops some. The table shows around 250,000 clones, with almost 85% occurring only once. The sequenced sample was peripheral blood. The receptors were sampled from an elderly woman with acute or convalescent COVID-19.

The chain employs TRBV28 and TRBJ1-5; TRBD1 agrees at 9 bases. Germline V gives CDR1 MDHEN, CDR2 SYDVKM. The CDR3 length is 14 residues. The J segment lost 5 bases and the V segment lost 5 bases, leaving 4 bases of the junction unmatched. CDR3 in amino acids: CASSLTGGYQPQHF. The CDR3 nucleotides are TGTGCCAGCAGTCTTACAGGGGGCTATCAGCCCCAGCATTTT.

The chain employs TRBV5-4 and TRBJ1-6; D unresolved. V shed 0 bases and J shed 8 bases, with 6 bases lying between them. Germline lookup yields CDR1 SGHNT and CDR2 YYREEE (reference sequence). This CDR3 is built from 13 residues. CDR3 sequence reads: CASSLGQYSPLHF. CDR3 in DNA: TGTGCCAGCAGCTTGGGTCAGTATTCACCCCTCCACTTT.

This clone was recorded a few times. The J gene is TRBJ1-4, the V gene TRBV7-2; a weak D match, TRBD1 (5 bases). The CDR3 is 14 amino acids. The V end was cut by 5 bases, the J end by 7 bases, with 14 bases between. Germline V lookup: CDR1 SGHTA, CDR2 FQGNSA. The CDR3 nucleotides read TGTGCCAGCAGCCCCCAGGGAACAGGTGAAAAACTGTTTTTT. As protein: CASSPQGTGEKLFF.

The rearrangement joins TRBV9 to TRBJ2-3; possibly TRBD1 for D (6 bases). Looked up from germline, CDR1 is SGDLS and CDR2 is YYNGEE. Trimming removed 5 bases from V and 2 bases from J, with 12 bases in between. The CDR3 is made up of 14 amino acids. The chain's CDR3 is CASSLGAVTDTQYF. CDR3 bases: TGTGCCAGCAGTTTGGGGGCGGTCACAGATACGCAGTATTTT.

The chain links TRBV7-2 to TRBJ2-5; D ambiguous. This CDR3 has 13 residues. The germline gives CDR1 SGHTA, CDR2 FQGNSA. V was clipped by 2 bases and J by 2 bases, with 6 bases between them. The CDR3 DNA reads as TGTGCCAGCAGCTTATGGCAGCAAGAGACCCAGTACTTC. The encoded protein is CASSLWQQETQYF.

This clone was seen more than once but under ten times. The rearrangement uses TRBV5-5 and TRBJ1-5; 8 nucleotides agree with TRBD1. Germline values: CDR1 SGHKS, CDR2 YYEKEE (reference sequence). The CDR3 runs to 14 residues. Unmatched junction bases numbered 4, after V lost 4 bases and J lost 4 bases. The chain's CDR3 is CASSKGQANQPQHF. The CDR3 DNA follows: TGTGCCAGCAGCAAGGGACAGGCAAATCAGCCCCAGCATTTT.

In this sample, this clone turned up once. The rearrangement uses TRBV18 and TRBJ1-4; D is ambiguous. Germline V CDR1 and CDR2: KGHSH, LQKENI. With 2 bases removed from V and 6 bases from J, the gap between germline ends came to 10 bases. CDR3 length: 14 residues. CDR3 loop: CASSPNAGYEKLFF. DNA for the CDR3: TGTGCCAGCTCACCAAATGCCGGGTATGAAAAACTGTTTTTT.

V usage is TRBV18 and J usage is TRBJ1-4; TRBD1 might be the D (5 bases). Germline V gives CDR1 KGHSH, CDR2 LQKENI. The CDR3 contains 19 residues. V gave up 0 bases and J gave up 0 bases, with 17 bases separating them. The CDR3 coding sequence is TGTGCCAGCTCACCACCGGACATTTCCTCGTATGCAACTAATGAAAAACTGTTTTTT. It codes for CASSPPDISSYATNEKLFF.

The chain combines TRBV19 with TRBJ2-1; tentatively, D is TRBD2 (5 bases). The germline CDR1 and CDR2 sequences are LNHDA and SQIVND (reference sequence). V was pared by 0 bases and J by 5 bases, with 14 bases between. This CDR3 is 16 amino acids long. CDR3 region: CASSIDNRWRNNEQFF. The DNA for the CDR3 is TGTGCCAGTAGTATAGATAACCGTTGGAGGAACAATGAGCAGTTCTTC.

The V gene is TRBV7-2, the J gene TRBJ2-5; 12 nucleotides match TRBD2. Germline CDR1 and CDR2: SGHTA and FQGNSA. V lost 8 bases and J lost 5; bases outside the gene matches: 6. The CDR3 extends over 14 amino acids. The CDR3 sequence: CASALAGGGETQYF. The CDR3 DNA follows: TGTGCCAGCGCACTAGCGGGGGGAGGGGAGACCCAGTACTTC.

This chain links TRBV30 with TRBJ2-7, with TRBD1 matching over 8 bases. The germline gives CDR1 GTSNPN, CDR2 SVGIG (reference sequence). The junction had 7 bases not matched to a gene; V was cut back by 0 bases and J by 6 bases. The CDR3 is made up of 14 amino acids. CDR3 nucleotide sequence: TGTGCCTGGAGTGTAGGACAGGGAAACAGCGAGCAGTACTTC. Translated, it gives CAWSVGQGNSEQYF.

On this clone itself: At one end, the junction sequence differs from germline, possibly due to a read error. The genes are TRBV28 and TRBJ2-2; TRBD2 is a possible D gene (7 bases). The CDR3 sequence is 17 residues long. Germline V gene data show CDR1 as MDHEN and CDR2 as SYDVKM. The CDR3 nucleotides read TGTGCCCGCAGCAGAGGGGGGGGCGGGACGAACACCGGGGAGCTGTTTTTT. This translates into CARSRGGGGTNTGELFF.

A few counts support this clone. In DNA form, the CDR3 reads TGTGCCAGCAGTTACTCGGGCAGAATTAACACTGAAGCTTTCTTT. Protein sequence: CASSYSGRINTEAFF. This rearrangement joins TRBV6-2 or TRBV6-3 to TRBJ1-1; no reliable D call. Germline CDR1 is MNHEY and CDR2 is SVGEGT. Between the trimmed V and J ends, which lost 0 bases and 2 bases, there was a span of 10 bases. The length of the CDR3 is 15 residues.

The CDR3: CASSSDRGLQETQYF. The CDR3 DNA follows: TGTGCCAGCAGCTCGGACAGGGGCCTACAAGAGACCCAGTACTTC. The chain carries TRBV6-5 and TRBJ2-5, with TRBD1 matching over 9 bases. Germline CDR1 and CDR2: MNHEY and SVGAGI. The CDR3 is 15 residues long. The V gene end was trimmed by 6 bases and the J gene end by 2 bases; junction bases not matched to a gene: 7.

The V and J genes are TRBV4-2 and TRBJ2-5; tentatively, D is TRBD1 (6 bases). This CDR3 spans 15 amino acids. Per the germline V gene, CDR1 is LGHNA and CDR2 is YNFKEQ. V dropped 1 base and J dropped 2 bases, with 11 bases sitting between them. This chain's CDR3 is CASSQVQGGQETQYF. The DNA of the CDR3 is TGTGCCAGCAGCCAAGTACAAGGGGGACAAGAGACCCAGTACTTC.

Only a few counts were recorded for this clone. The CDR3 protein is CASSPLATNEKLFF. CDR3 coding DNA: TGTGCCAGCAGTCCCCTCGCAACTAATGAAAAACTGTTTTTT. J is TRBJ1-4 and V is TRBV7-9; D not certain. This CDR3 spans 14 amino acids. V dropped 6 bases and J dropped 0 bases, with 8 bases sitting between them. From germline, CDR1 is SEHNR and CDR2 FQNEAQ (reference sequence). Combining the CDR3 with reference TRBV7-9 and TRBJ1-4 gives the whole variable domain DTGVSQNPRHKITKRGQNVTFRCDPISEHNRLYWYRQTLGQGPEFLTYFQNEAQLEKSRLLSDRFSAERPKGSFSTLEIQRTEQGDSAMYLCASSPLATNEKLFFGSGTQLSVL.

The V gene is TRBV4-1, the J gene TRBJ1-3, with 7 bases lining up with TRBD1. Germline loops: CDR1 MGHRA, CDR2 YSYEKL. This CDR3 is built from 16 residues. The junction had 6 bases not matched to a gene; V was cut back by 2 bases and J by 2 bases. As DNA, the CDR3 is TGCGCCAGCAGCCAACCAACAGGGGCAGCTGGAAACACCATATATTTT. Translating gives CASSQPTGAAGNTIYF.

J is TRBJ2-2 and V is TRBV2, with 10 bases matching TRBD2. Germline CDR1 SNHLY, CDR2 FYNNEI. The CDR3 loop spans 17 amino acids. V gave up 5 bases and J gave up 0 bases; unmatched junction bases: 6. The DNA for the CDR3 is TGTGCCAGCAGTCGGCAAGGACTAGCGGCGAACACCGGGGAGCTGTTTTTT. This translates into CASSRQGLAANTGELFF. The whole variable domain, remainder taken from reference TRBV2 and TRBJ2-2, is EPEVTQTPSHQVTQMGQEVILRCVPISNHLYFYWYRQILGQKVEFLVSFYNNEISEKSEIFDDQFSVERPDGSNFTLKIRSTKLEDSAMYFCASSRQGLAANTGELFFGEGSRLTVL.

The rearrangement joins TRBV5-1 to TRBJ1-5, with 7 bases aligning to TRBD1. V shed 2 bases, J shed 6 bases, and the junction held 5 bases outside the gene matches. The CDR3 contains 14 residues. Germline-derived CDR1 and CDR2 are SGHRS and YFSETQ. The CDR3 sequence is CASSLEGASQPQHF. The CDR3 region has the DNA TGCGCCAGCAGCTTAGAGGGGGCTTCTCAGCCCCAGCATTTT. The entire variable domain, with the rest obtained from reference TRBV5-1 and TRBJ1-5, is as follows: KAGVTQTPRYLIKTRGQQVTLSCSPISGHRSVSWYQQTPGQGLQFLFEYFSETQRNKGNFPGRFSGRQFSNSRSEMNVSTLELGDSALYLCASSLEGASQPQHFGDGTRLSIL.

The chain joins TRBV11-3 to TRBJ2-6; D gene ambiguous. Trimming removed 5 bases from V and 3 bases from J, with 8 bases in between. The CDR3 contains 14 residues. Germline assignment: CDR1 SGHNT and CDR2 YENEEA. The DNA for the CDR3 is TGTGCCAGCAGCCCCGGCGGTGGGGCCAACGTCCTGACTTTC. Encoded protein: CASSPGGGANVLTF.

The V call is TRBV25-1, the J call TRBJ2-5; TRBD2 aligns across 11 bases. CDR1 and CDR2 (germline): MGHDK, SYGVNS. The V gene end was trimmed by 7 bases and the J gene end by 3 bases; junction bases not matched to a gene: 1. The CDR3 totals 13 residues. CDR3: CASKLAGEETQYF. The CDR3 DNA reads TGTGCCAGCAAACTAGCGGGGGAAGAGACCCAGTACTTC.

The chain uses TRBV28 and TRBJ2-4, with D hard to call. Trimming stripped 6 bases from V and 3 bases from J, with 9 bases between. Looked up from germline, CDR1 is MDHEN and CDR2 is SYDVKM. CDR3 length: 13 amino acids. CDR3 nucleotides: TGTGCCAGCAGCGCGGCTTTCAAAAACATTCAGTACTTC. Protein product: CASSAAFKNIQYF. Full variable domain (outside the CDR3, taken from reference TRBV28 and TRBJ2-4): DVKVTQSSRYLVKRTGEKVFLECVQDMDHENMFWYRQDPGLGLRLIYFSYDVKMKEKGDIPEGYSVSREKKERFSLILESASTNQTSMYLCASSAAFKNIQYFGAGTRLSVL.

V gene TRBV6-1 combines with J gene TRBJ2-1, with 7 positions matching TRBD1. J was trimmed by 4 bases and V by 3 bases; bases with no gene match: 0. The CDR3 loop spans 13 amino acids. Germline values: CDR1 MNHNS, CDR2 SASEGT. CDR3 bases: TGTGCCAGCAGTGAGGGACAGTACAATGAGCAGTTCTTC. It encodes CASSEGQYNEQFF.

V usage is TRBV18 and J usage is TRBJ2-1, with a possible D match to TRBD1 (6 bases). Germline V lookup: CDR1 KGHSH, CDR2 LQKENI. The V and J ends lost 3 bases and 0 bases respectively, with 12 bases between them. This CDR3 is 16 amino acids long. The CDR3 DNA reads TGTGCCAGCTCACCGCTACAGGGCCTCTCCTACAATGAGCAGTTCTTC. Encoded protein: CASSPLQGLSYNEQFF.

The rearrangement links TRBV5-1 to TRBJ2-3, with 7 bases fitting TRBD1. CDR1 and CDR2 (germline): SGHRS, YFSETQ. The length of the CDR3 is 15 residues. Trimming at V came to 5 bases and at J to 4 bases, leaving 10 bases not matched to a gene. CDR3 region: CASSPGTVPPDTQYF. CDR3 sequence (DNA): TGCGCCAGCAGTCCCGGGACAGTCCCCCCAGATACGCAGTATTTT.

CDR3 bases: TGCGCCAGCAGCCGAAGCGGGGCCCCCTACAATGAGCAGTTCTTC. It translates to CASSRSGAPYNEQFF. The chain carries TRBV4-3 and TRBJ2-1; 7 positions match TRBD2. Trimming took 4 bases from V and 2 from J; bases not matched to a gene: 5. The CDR3 loop spans 15 amino acids. The germline V gene has CDR1 LGHNA and CDR2 YSLEER.